These 18 T cell receptor beta chains were sequenced from one sample in a study of OX40 agonist ivuxolimab in advanced cancers. Repertoires were generated with immunoSEQ multiplex PCR, while TCRdb's copy carries only in-frame clones and drops some. The table lists about 130,000 clones, about nine tenths of them singletons. The material was CD4+ or CD8+ T cells sorted from blood, obtained in a trial of the OX40 agonist ivuxolimab. The receptors were gathered from an adult with an advanced solid tumor such as melanoma, head and neck, liver or kidney cancer.

The chain is built from TRBV7-9 and TRBJ1-2; 9 bases match TRBD1. The CDR3 has 18 residues. V shed 5 bases and J 6 bases; nucleotides not matched to a gene: 19. Germline V gene data show CDR1 as SEHNR and CDR2 as FQNEAQ (reference sequence). CDR3 sequence reads: CASSLEGVQGAEYDGYTF. In DNA form, the CDR3 reads TGTGCCAGCAGCCTAGAAGGGGTACAGGGGGCTGAATATGATGGCTACACCTTC.

This sequence joins TRBV5-4 and TRBJ2-7; unclear D gene. Germline values: CDR1 SGHNT, CDR2 YYREEE (reference sequence). CDR3 length equals 16 residues. The V end was cut by 0 bases, the J end by 3 bases, with 16 bases between. The DNA for the CDR3 is TGTGCCAGCAGCTTGGGCAGGACCCAAAGTATCTACGAGCAGTACTTC. It specifies CASSLGRTQSIYEQYF.

The chain employs TRBV5-1 and TRBJ1-5; maybe TRBD1 (6 bases). Trimming left V 1 base short and J 5 bases short, with 10 bases between. Looked up from germline, CDR1 is SGHRS and CDR2 is YFSETQ. CDR3 length equals 14 residues. The CDR3 bases are TGCGCCAGCAGCTTGACGACAGGCGATCAGCCCCAGCATTTT. Translating it yields CASSLTTGDQPQHF.

This clone showed up just once. The V gene is TRBV7-2, the J gene TRBJ2-7, with 7 bases aligning to TRBD1. The CDR3 covers 14 residues. Trimming cost V 5 bases and J 3 bases; bases outside gene matches: 7. Germline V gives CDR1 SGHTA, CDR2 FQGNSA. The CDR3 nucleotides are TGTGCCAGCAGCGCACGACAGGGTGGCTACGAGCAGTACTTC. Translation: CASSARQGGYEQYF.

This sequence joins TRBV6-6 and TRBJ1-1; TRBD1 agrees at 7 bases. CDR1 and CDR2 from the germline V gene are MNHNY and SVGAGI (reference sequence). Trimming at V came to 6 bases and at J to 5 bases, leaving 6 bases not matched to a gene. The CDR3 covers 13 residues. The CDR3 here is CASSLGQRTEAFF. The CDR3 DNA reads TGTGCCAGCAGCCTGGGACAGCGGACTGAAGCTTTCTTT.

This chain uses TRBV2 with TRBJ2-2; TRBD2 matches 9 bases. Trimming removed 6 bases from V and 1 base from J; junction bases left unmatched: 3. The CDR3 length is 15 residues. Germline loops: CDR1 SNHLY, CDR2 FYNNEI. The chain's CDR3 is CASRGSGRNTGELFF. The CDR3 region has the DNA TGTGCCAGCAGAGGTAGCGGGAGGAACACCGGGGAGCTGTTTTTT.

The gene calls are TRBV6-5 and TRBJ2-2; perhaps TRBD2 as D (6 bases). The CDR3 has 15 residues. CDR1 is MNHEY, CDR2 SVGAGI, per germline. Trimming stripped 1 base from V and 7 bases from J, with 13 bases between. The CDR3 bases are TGTGCCAGCAGTTACTTTCTAGCGTCCGGCGGGGAGCTGTTTTTT. Its translation is CASSYFLASGGELFF.

The chain recombines TRBV6-6 with TRBJ2-3; 8 positions match TRBD1. With V trimmed by 6 bases and J by 6 bases, 11 bases remained unmatched. The CDR3 is made up of 15 amino acids. Looked up from germline, CDR1 is MNHNY and CDR2 is SVGAGI (reference sequence). The CDR3 region is CASRPTGGPRDTQYF. The CDR3 region has the DNA TGTGCCAGCAGGCCCACAGGGGGTCCGAGGGATACGCAGTATTTT.

The gene calls are TRBV6-5 and TRBJ2-7; 11 bases align to TRBD2. Losses at the gene ends were 6 bases for V and 2 bases for J; bases not matched to a gene: 6. There are 15 residues in the CDR3. Germline V gene sequence: CDR1 MNHEY, CDR2 SVGAGI. CDR3 sequence reads: CASRPGLADPYEQYF. The CDR3 DNA is TGTGCCAGCAGGCCGGGACTAGCGGACCCCTACGAGCAGTACTTC.

V usage is TRBV9 and J usage is TRBJ1-2; D not resolved. There are 11 residues in the CDR3. Trimming took off 3 bases at V and 2 bases at J, with 2 bases between the two ends. In germline, CDR1 is SGDLS, CDR2 YYNGEE. The chain's CDR3 is CASSANYGYTF. The CDR3 DNA is TGTGCCAGCAGCGCCAACTATGGCTACACCTTC.

The gene calls are TRBV7-2 and TRBJ1-2, with TRBD1 as a possible D gene (5 bases). Germline V gene data show CDR1 as SGHTA and CDR2 as FQGNSA. V gave up 1 base and J gave up 4 bases, with 13 bases separating them. CDR3 length: 15 residues. CDR3 protein: CASSLGQGGIYGYTF. In DNA form, the CDR3 reads TGTGCCAGCAGCTTAGGGCAGGGAGGAATCTATGGCTACACCTTC.

The gene calls are TRBV4-1 and TRBJ1-1; tentative D call: TRBD1 (6 bases). Trimming took 1 base from V and 1 from J, leaving 10 bases between them. This CDR3 has 15 residues. CDR1 and CDR2 from the germline V gene are MGHRA and YSYEKL. This CDR3 reads CASSQGGGWNTEAFF. The CDR3 DNA reads TGCGCCAGCAGCCAAGGAGGGGGATGGAACACTGAAGCTTTCTTT.

The chain has TRBV10-3 and TRBJ2-3, with D perhaps TRBD1 or TRBD2 (6 bases each). The CDR3 covers 14 residues. V lost 8 bases to trimming and J lost 4 bases, with 16 bases between them. Looked up from germline, CDR1 is ENHRY and CDR2 is SYGVKD. The CDR3 DNA follows: TGTGCCATCTCCAAGGGGGGAGAAGCAGATACGCAGTATTTT. Protein: CAISKGGEADTQYF.

The chain employs TRBV9 and TRBJ2-3; 11 bases align to TRBD2. Trimming cost V 0 bases and J 0 bases; bases outside gene matches: 9. The CDR3 contains 19 residues. Germline V gives CDR1 SGDLS, CDR2 YYNGEE. The CDR3 region is CASSVAGSGRAGSTDTQYF. The CDR3, as DNA: TGTGCCAGCAGCGTAGCAGGTAGCGGGAGGGCTGGGAGCACAGATACGCAGTATTTT.

The V gene is TRBV6-1, the J gene TRBJ1-2; the D is unclear. The germline V gene has CDR1 MNHNS and CDR2 SASEGT. The CDR3 is 15 residues long. The V gene lost 3 bases and the J gene lost 4 bases, with 15 bases spanning the gap. CDR3 in amino acids: CASSEVGRRIYGYTF. CDR3 in DNA: TGTGCCAGCAGTGAGGTGGGGAGACGGATCTATGGCTACACCTTC.

This sequence joins TRBV18 and TRBJ2-1; 10 bases align to TRBD2. Germline CDR1 is KGHSH and CDR2 is LQKENI. V trimming: 3 bases; J trimming: 2 bases; junction bases outside the gene matches: 1. The CDR3 is 15 residues long. In nucleotides, the CDR3 is TGTGCCAGCTCACCGCTAGCGGGAGCCTACAATGAGCAGTTCTTC. Protein: CASSPLAGAYNEQFF.

This CDR3 reads CASRTANYGYTF. The CDR3 bases are TGTGCCAGCAGAACAGCTAACTATGGCTACACCTTC. This sequence joins TRBV27 and TRBJ1-2; D gene uncertain. Germline CDR1 is MNHEY and CDR2 is SMNVEV (reference sequence). CDR3 length: 12 residues. The germline V and J ends were trimmed by 6 bases and 0 bases, with 5 bases remaining between them.

This chain joins TRBV6-1 and TRBJ1-5; possibly TRBD1 for D (5 bases). Looked up from germline, CDR1 is MNHNS and CDR2 is SASEGT. The CDR3 sequence is 13 residues long. The V and J ends lost 8 bases and 4 bases respectively, with 12 bases between them. The CDR3 loop is CASCRVTNQPQHF. Here the CDR3 DNA reads TGTGCCAGCTGCAGGGTTACGAATCAGCCCCAGCATTTT.